The 30 T cell receptor beta chains below were found in one sample sequenced in a study of CD8 T cells in ankylosing spondylitis. In TCRdb, the 5' RACE reads were re-called with MiXCR into one record per CDR3 protein. The data show approximately 88,000 distinct CDR3 sequences, about 9% seen once. The sequencing sample was made of blood, either unsorted or a sorted T cell fraction (not recorded which). All receptors come from a male donor with ankylosing spondylitis or in good health (not recorded which).

This clonotype was counted many times. The chain uses TRBV2 and TRBJ1-1; a weak D match, TRBD1 (5 bases). Per the germline V gene, CDR1 is SNHLY and CDR2 is FYNNEI. There are 15 residues in the CDR3. With 5 bases removed from V and 5 bases from J, the gap between germline ends came to 18 bases. The CDR3 sequence: CASSRTVGGGTEAFF. The CDR3 DNA reads TGTGCCAGCAGTCGCACGGTGGGGGGAGGAACTGAAGCTTTCTTT.

This sequence joins TRBV7-9 and TRBJ2-5; TRBD1 aligns across 8 bases. J gave up 5 bases and V 5 bases, and 4 bases lay outside the gene matches. Per germline, CDR1 SEHNR and CDR2 FQNEAQ (reference sequence). This CDR3 comprises 13 residues. The DNA of the CDR3 is TGTGCCAGCAGCCCACGACAGGGGGAGACCCAGTACTTC. Its translation is CASSPRQGETQYF.

This clonotype has at least ten counts. The J gene is TRBJ2-1, the V gene TRBV5-1, with TRBD2 identical over 10 bases. Germline V CDR1 and CDR2: SGHRS, YFSETQ. Unmatched junction bases numbered 9, after V lost 0 bases and J lost 6 bases. The CDR3 runs to 17 residues. The CDR3 is CASSLASSGGAFNEQFF. Written as DNA, the CDR3 is TGCGCCAGCAGCTTGGCCTCGAGCGGGGGGGCCTTCAATGAGCAGTTCTTC.

This clonotype has ten or more counts. The V gene is TRBV15, the J gene TRBJ1-5; possibly TRBD1 for D (5 bases). With 4 bases removed from V and 4 bases from J, the gap between germline ends came to 17 bases. Germline CDR1 LNHNV, CDR2 YYDKDF (reference sequence). This CDR3 spans 16 amino acids. The CDR3 DNA is TGTGCCACCAGCATCATCGCGGGGCCGGTAAATCAGCCCCAGCATTTT. Its protein product is CATSIIAGPVNQPQHF. Using reference TRBV15 and TRBJ1-5 for the parts outside the CDR3, the full variable domain is DAMVIQNPRYQVTQFGKPVTLSCSQTLNHNVMYWYQQKSSQAPKLLFHYYDKDFNNEADTPDNFQSRRPNTSFCFLDIRSPGLGDTAMYLCATSIIAGPVNQPQHFGDGTRLSIL.

This clonotype occurred many times. The chain links TRBV6-2 or TRBV6-3 to TRBJ2-7; D call uncertain. The V and J ends lost 7 bases and 2 bases respectively, with 12 bases between them. There are 13 residues in the CDR3. Germline-derived CDR1 and CDR2 are MNHEY and SVGEGT. CDR3 sequence: CASTPWNTYEQYF. In DNA form, the CDR3 reads TGTGCCAGCACCCCGTGGAATACCTACGAGCAGTACTTC.

This clonotype occurred many times. J is TRBJ2-7 and V is TRBV4-1, with a tentative D call TRBD1 (7 bases). CDR1 is MGHRA, CDR2 YSYEKL, per germline. The V and J ends lost 3 bases and 7 bases respectively, with 13 bases between them. This CDR3 spans 13 amino acids. The CDR3 DNA is TGCGCCAGCAGCCACCGCCAGGGGGGTGAGCAGTACTTC. This translates into CASSHRQGGEQYF.

There are a few counts of this clonotype. Here the CDR3 DNA reads TGTGCCATCAGTGCCATCGGCACCGGGGAGCTGTTTTTT. Translation gives CAISAIGTGELFF. The rearrangement links TRBV10-3 to TRBJ2-2; D not certain. Per the germline V gene, CDR1 is ENHRY and CDR2 is SYGVKD. The V end lost 4 bases, the J end lost 4 bases, and 7 bases lay between the germline ends. The CDR3 length is 13 residues.

This clonotype has ten or more counts. The CDR3 region is CASSLRWSGGTEAFF. For the CDR3, the DNA is TGTGCCAGCAGCTTACGTTGGTCAGGGGGCACTGAAGCTTTCTTT. The V call is TRBV7-9, the J call TRBJ1-1; 7 bases agree with TRBD1. The germline CDR1 and CDR2 sequences are SEHNR and FQNEAQ (reference sequence). V dropped 2 bases and J dropped 4; count of bases not matched to a gene: 7. This CDR3 contains 15 residues.

At least ten counts were recorded for this clonotype. This sequence joins TRBV28 and TRBJ1-2, with 7 bases that match TRBD1. V lost 8 bases to trimming and J lost 8 bases; unmatched junction nucleotides: 5. Germline V lookup: CDR1 MDHEN, CDR2 SYDVKM. This CDR3 is built from 11 residues. As DNA, the CDR3 is TGTGCCAGCTCAGGGGGGGGAGGCTACACCTTC. It translates to CASSGGGGYTF.

This clonotype was counted many times. The chain uses TRBV5-1 and TRBJ1-1; D call uncertain. This CDR3 is built from 13 residues. Looked up from germline, CDR1 is SGHRS and CDR2 is YFSETQ. Trimming pared 5 bases from V and 1 base from J, leaving 9 bases between. The CDR3 protein is CASRSVTNTEAFF. The CDR3 DNA reads TGCGCCAGCAGGTCCGTAACGAACACTGAAGCTTTCTTT.

The chain uses TRBV11-1 and TRBJ2-6; D uncertain. From germline, CDR1 is SGHAT and CDR2 FQDESV (reference sequence). The CDR3 contains 20 residues. The germline V and J ends were trimmed by 1 base and 3 bases, with 22 bases remaining between them. The chain's CDR3 is CASSLDLAVPALSGANVLTF. In DNA form, the CDR3 reads TGTGCCAGCAGCTTAGATTTAGCCGTCCCCGCTCTTAGTGGGGCCAACGTCCTGACTTTC.

This clonotype was recorded at least ten times. The rearrangement links TRBV27 to TRBJ2-3; 14 nucleotides match TRBD2. This CDR3 has 17 amino acids. After removal of 5 bases from V and 10 bases from J, the junction contained 14 bases not matched to a gene. Per germline, CDR1 MNHEY and CDR2 SMNVEV (reference sequence). The CDR3 DNA reads TGTGCCAGCAGTCGAAAAGGACTAGCGGGGGGCGCAAACGCGCAGTATTTT. Protein: CASSRKGLAGGANAQYF.

This clonotype was recorded many times. The rearrangement links TRBV5-1 to TRBJ2-1; TRBD2 agrees at 10 bases. This CDR3 comprises 15 residues. V dropped 3 bases and J dropped 2; count of bases not matched to a gene: 2. In germline, CDR1 is SGHRS, CDR2 YFSETQ. The CDR3 DNA follows: TGCGCCAGCAGCTATACTAGCGGGGCCTACAATGAGCAGTTCTTC. Translated: CASSYTSGAYNEQFF.

This clonotype has a count of ten or more. This chain uses TRBV9 with TRBJ1-2, with TRBD1 matching 7 bases. Germline CDR1 is SGDLS and CDR2 is YYNGEE. The trim removed 4 bases at V and 5 bases at J, leaving 11 bases unmatched. The CDR3 extends over 15 amino acids. CDR3 in amino acids: CASSLADRVGYGYTF. CDR3 bases: TGTGCCAGCAGCCTCGCAGACAGGGTGGGATATGGCTACACCTTC. Full variable domain (missing parts from reference TRBV9 and TRBJ1-2): DSGVTQTPKHLITATGQRVTLRCSPRSGDLSVYWYQQSLDQGLQFLIQYYNGEERAKGNILERFSAQQFPDLHSELNLSSLELGDSALYFCASSLADRVGYGYTFGSGTRLTVV.

This clonotype showed up many times. The rearrangement uses TRBV5-1 and TRBJ1-3; tentative D call: TRBD1 (6 bases). The CDR3 spans 17 residues. The germline CDR1 and CDR2 sequences are SGHRS and YFSETQ. V was shortened by 3 bases and J by 0 bases, with 16 bases between the two germline ends. CDR3 protein: CASSSQGGGSSGNTIYF. DNA for the CDR3: TGCGCCAGCAGCTCTCAGGGTGGGGGCAGCTCTGGAAACACCATATATTTT.

The table lists this clonotype with many counts. The rearrangement joins TRBV29-1 to TRBJ2-1, with TRBD1 matching 7 bases. V shed 7 bases, J shed 1 base, and the junction held 4 bases outside the gene matches. Germline CDR1 is SQVTM and CDR2 is ANQGSEA. CDR3 size: 13 residues. The CDR3 is CSAGTASYNEQFF. DNA of the CDR3: TGCAGCGCGGGGACAGCTTCCTACAATGAGCAGTTCTTC.

This clonotype came up many times. V is TRBV7-2 and J is TRBJ2-4, with 8 bases that match TRBD1. With 2 bases clipped from V and 7 bases from J, the junction kept 4 bases outside the gene matches. The V gene's germline CDR1 is SGHTA and CDR2 FQGNSA. The CDR3 sequence is 14 residues long. CDR3 in amino acids: CASSLQGAGNIQYF. CDR3 nucleotide sequence: TGTGCCAGCAGCTTACAGGGGGCAGGGAACATTCAGTACTTC. Variable domain in full (rest from reference TRBV7-2 and TRBJ2-4): GAGVSQSPSNKVTEKGKDVELRCDPISGHTALYWYRQSLGQGLEFLIYFQGNSAPDKSGLPSDRFSAERTGGSVSTLTIQRTQQEDSAVYLCASSLQGAGNIQYFGAGTRLSVL.

This clonotype was counted at least ten times. V gene TRBV7-9 combines with J gene TRBJ1-2; D might be TRBD1 (6 bases). Trimming removed 5 bases from V and 4 bases from J, with 17 bases in between. Germline-derived CDR1 and CDR2 are SEHNR and FQNEAQ (reference sequence). This CDR3 contains 15 residues. CDR3 residues: CASSPVGGRVYGYTF. CDR3 DNA: TGTGCCAGCAGCCCAGTGGGGGGGCGAGTCTATGGCTACACCTTC.

Ten or more counts support this clonotype. The genes are TRBV5-6 and TRBJ2-1, with 10 nucleotides matching TRBD1. This CDR3 is built from 16 residues. CDR1 and CDR2 from the germline V gene are SGHDT and YYEEEE. The V and J ends lost 0 bases and 8 bases, in that order; junction bases with no gene match: 8. CDR3 sequence: CASSLVLDRGKDEQFF. CDR3 coding DNA: TGTGCCAGCAGCTTGGTTTTGGACAGGGGGAAGGATGAGCAGTTCTTC.

In its sample, this clonotype was seen many times. The chain links TRBV29-1 to TRBJ2-1; D gene uncertain. This CDR3 is built from 13 residues. CDR1 is SQVTM, CDR2 ANQGSEA, per germline. The V and J ends lost 0 bases and 9 bases respectively, with 12 bases between them. In DNA form, the CDR3 reads TGCAGCGTTGAAGAGGCCTTAACGGGTGAGCAGTTCTTC. Amino acids: CSVEEALTGEQFF.

The sample holds many counts of this clonotype. This sequence joins TRBV6-1 and TRBJ1-1; D is unresolved. The CDR3 sequence is 14 residues long. Trimming stripped 6 bases from V and 5 bases from J, with 16 bases between. Germline values: CDR1 MNHNS, CDR2 SASEGT. This CDR3 is CASRSRVVYTEAFF. CDR3 DNA sequence: TGTGCCAGCAGATCGAGGGTAGTGTATACTGAAGCTTTCTTT.

In its sample, this clonotype was seen a few times. The rearrangement links TRBV5-5 to TRBJ2-1; D not resolved. This CDR3 region has 15 residues. CDR1 is SGHKS and CDR2 is YYEKEE in the germline V gene (reference sequence). The germline V and J ends were trimmed by 0 bases and 7 bases, with 14 bases remaining between them. Here the CDR3 DNA reads TGTGCCAGCAGCTTGGAAGGGTCTTCGAGGAATGAGCAGTTCTTC. Encoded protein: CASSLEGSSRNEQFF.

The sample holds many counts of this clonotype. This rearrangement joins TRBV2 to TRBJ2-2; a weak D match, TRBD1 (6 bases). The V end was cut by 7 bases, the J end by 4 bases, with 13 bases between. The CDR3 loop spans 14 amino acids. Germline lookup yields CDR1 SNHLY and CDR2 FYNNEI. CDR3 loop: CASNNRARTGELFF. In nucleotides, the CDR3 is TGTGCCAGCAATAACAGGGCGCGCACCGGGGAGCTGTTTTTT.

The CDR3 loop reads CASSLGHGGAQYF. The CDR3, as DNA: TGTGCCAGCAGCTTAGGCCACGGCGGGGCCCAGTACTTC. The chain uses TRBV7-2 and TRBJ2-5; tentative D call: TRBD2 (6 bases). The CDR3 contains 13 residues. Germline CDR1 reads SGHTA; CDR2 reads FQGNSA. Trimming removed 1 base from V and 9 bases from J, with 12 bases in between.

This clonotype has ten or more counts. The J gene is TRBJ1-1, the V gene TRBV15; D is unclear. Germline CDR1 reads LNHNV; CDR2 reads YYDKDF (reference sequence). The length of the CDR3 is 12 residues. Trimming cost V 4 bases and J 1 base, with 4 bases left between them. The CDR3 DNA reads TGTGCCACCAGCAATCCGAACACTGAAGCTTTCTTT. This encodes CATSNPNTEAFF.

This clonotype was counted many times. The chain has TRBV5-6 and TRBJ1-5; D gene ambiguous. The germline gives CDR1 SGHDT, CDR2 YYEEEE. CDR3 length equals 14 residues. Trimming stripped 1 base from V and 3 bases from J, with 8 bases between. For the CDR3, the DNA is TGTGCCAGCAGCTTGAGGAGGAACAATCAGCCCCAGCATTTT. It codes for CASSLRRNNQPQHF.

This clonotype came up many times. The chain joins TRBV12-3 or TRBV12-4 to TRBJ2-4; D possibly corresponds to TRBD1 (5 bases). The CDR3 is 16 residues long. V gave up 1 base and J gave up 0 bases, with 10 bases separating them. This chain's CDR3 is CASSLGQNVAKNIQYF. CDR3 nucleotides: TGTGCCAGCAGTTTAGGACAGAATGTAGCCAAAAACATTCAGTACTTC.

This clonotype was recorded once. The chain combines TRBV7-3 with TRBJ2-2; unclear D gene. The CDR3 contains 16 residues. Germline CDR1 reads SGHTA; CDR2 reads FQGTGA. V was shortened by 0 bases and J by 3 bases, with 11 bases between the two germline ends. For the CDR3, the DNA is TGTGCCAGCAGCTTAACGGCCGTTGCTCACACCGGGGAGCTGTTTTTT. It codes for CASSLTAVAHTGELFF.

This clonotype showed up just a few times. The J gene is TRBJ2-1, the V gene TRBV5-5; tentative D call: TRBD2 (7 bases). CDR1 is SGHKS and CDR2 is YYEKEE in the germline V gene (reference sequence). V lost 1 base and J lost 1, with 12 bases in between. The CDR3 spans 16 residues. The CDR3 loop reads CASSLTGGQSYNEQFF. As DNA, the CDR3 is TGTGCCAGCAGCTTGACGGGGGGCCAATCCTACAATGAGCAGTTCTTC. Based on the CDR3 plus reference TRBV5-5 and TRBJ2-1, the full variable domain is DAGVTQSPTHLIKTRGQQVTLRCSPISGHKSVSWYQQVLGQGPQFIFQYYEKEERGRGNFPDRFSARQFPNYSSELNVNALLLGDSALYLCASSLTGGQSYNEQFFGPGTRLTVL.

This clonotype was detected ten times or more. The genes are TRBV29-1 and TRBJ2-1; 7 positions match TRBD1. Looked up from germline, CDR1 is SQVTM and CDR2 is ANQGSEA. This CDR3 region has 13 residues. Unmatched junction bases numbered 2, after V lost 2 bases and J lost 4 bases. CDR3 loop: CSVEQGVYNEQFF. The DNA for the CDR3 is TGCAGCGTTGAACAGGGGGTATACAATGAGCAGTTCTTC.